Presented here are 13 T cell receptor beta chains from one specimen sequenced in a study of blood T cells in healthy people across ages (dated by TCRdb to about 2015). Libraries were prepared through 5' RACE. The sequencing machine was an Illumina HiSeq 2500. A second roughly 6 to 12 cycle PCR used a sample-barcoded 5' primer and a J-beta primer mix. The public reads were reprocessed in TCRdb via fastp at Q25 and MiXCR, keeping in-frame beta chains. Every distinct CDR3 protein forms one entry, paired with its most common genes and DNA. The sample includes 700,000 to 900,000 distinct CDR3 sequences, with approximately 24% observed a single time. The top ten clones comprise about 3% of the sample. These data are also associated with another study on T cells of mothers and their children.

What was sequenced was blood. The receptor source for this set is a boy aged 5-17 years in good health.

This clonotype has just a few counts. This sequence joins TRBV7-9 and TRBJ1-1; D uncertain. V was clipped by 2 bases and J by 0 bases, with 10 bases between them. In germline, CDR1 is SEHNR, CDR2 FQNEAQ (reference sequence). The CDR3 has 15 amino acids. DNA for the CDR3: TGTGCCAGCAGCTTAAGTAACTACATGAACACTGAAGCTTTCTTT. Protein product: CASSLSNYMNTEAFF.

This chain joins TRBV12-3 or TRBV12-4 and TRBJ2-3; D is possibly TRBD2 (7 bases). V was pared by 3 bases and J by 6 bases, with 16 bases between. The CDR3 length is 15 residues. The CDR3 spells CASSLSGGQADTQYF. CDR3 coding DNA: TGTGCCAGCAGTTTGTCGGGGGGCCAAGCGGATACGCAGTATTTT.

The chain carries TRBV28 and TRBJ2-1; the D gene could be TRBD1 or TRBD2 (5 bases each). Germline loops: CDR1 MDHEN, CDR2 SYDVKM. The CDR3 runs to 14 residues. Trimming removed 1 base from V and 5 bases from J, with 9 bases in between. The CDR3 sequence: CASSLSGRHNEQFF. CDR3 sequence (DNA): TGTGCCAGCAGTTTATCGGGGCGTCACAATGAGCAGTTCTTC.

In this sample, this clonotype turned up a few times. The chain combines TRBV9 with TRBJ2-2; weak D call: TRBD2 (5 bases). CDR3 length: 18 residues. Germline loops: CDR1 SGDLS, CDR2 YYNGEE. With 0 bases removed from V and 2 bases from J, the gap between germline ends came to 17 bases. CDR3 nucleotides: TGTGCCAGCAGCGTAGACCCCCCGAGAGGGAGAAACACCGGGGAGCTGTTTTTT. Protein sequence: CASSVDPPRGRNTGELFF.

The V gene is TRBV6-1, the J gene TRBJ2-5; TRBD2 matches at 9 bases. The end of the DNA aligns better with TRBJ2-1, so the J call may be wrong. The CDR3 spans 15 residues. In germline, CDR1 is MNHNS, CDR2 SASEGT. The CDR3 protein is CASTPRAGGRNEQFF. The CDR3 nucleotides are TGTGCCAGCACGCCCCGGGCGGGGGGGCGAAATGAGCAGTTCTTC.

CDR3 coding DNA: TGCGCCAGCAGCCAGGGAACGACAGCGACAGATACGCAGTATTTT. Protein: CASSQGTTATDTQYF. The genes are TRBV4-1 and TRBJ2-3; D is possibly TRBD1 (5 bases). Germline-derived CDR1 and CDR2 are MGHRA and YSYEKL. The CDR3 length is 15 residues. Trimming stripped 3 bases from V and 3 bases from J, with 13 bases between.

J is TRBJ2-5 and V is TRBV7-2, with 8 bases matching TRBD1. The J call may not be correct, given that the DNA end is closer to TRBJ2-1. The CDR3 sequence is 15 residues long. CDR1 is SGHTA, CDR2 FQGNSA, per germline. This CDR3 reads CASSSRRQGYNEQFF. The CDR3 nucleotides read TGTGCCAGCAGCTCCCGGCGACAGGGGTACAATGAGCAGTTCTTC.

This clonotype was counted a few times. V is TRBV20-1 and J is TRBJ2-5; tentatively, D is TRBD1 or TRBD2 (7 bases each). The CDR3 extends over 16 amino acids. The V and J ends lost 6 bases and 2 bases respectively, with 22 bases between them. The germline V gene encodes CDR1 DFQATT and CDR2 SNEGSKA (reference sequence). CDR3 sequence (DNA): TGCAGTGCCCGCCAATGGGAGGGGGCGTATCAAGAGACCCAGTACTTC. Translating it yields CSARQWEGAYQETQYF.

V usage is TRBV12-3 or TRBV12-4 and J usage is TRBJ2-5; D is ambiguous. V was cut by 6 bases and J by 4 bases, with 18 bases left in between. This CDR3 has 15 residues. DNA of the CDR3: TGTGCCAGCAGCCCCCCTAGGGCAGGAAGAGAGACCCAGTACTTC. Amino acid sequence: CASSPPRAGRETQYF.

The rearrangement uses TRBV15 and TRBJ1-1; 8 bases are a match to TRBD1. From germline, CDR1 is LNHNV and CDR2 YYDKDF (reference sequence). Trimming took 3 bases from V and 7 from J; bases not matched to a gene: 1. The CDR3 length is 12 residues. The CDR3 DNA reads as TGTGCCACCAGCAGGGACAGGGTTGAAGCTTTCTTT. The encoded protein is CATSRDRVEAFF.

This clonotype was counted between two and nine times. The chain couples TRBV7-9 to TRBJ1-5; 11 positions agree with TRBD1. The CDR3 runs to 16 residues. V lost 5 bases to trimming and J lost 4 bases; unmatched junction nucleotides: 7. Germline lookup yields CDR1 SEHNR and CDR2 FQNEAQ (reference sequence). CDR3 in DNA: TGTGCCAGCAGCATTGCCGGGACAGGGGGAAATCAGCCCCAGCATTTT. Its protein product is CASSIAGTGGNQPQHF.

This clonotype was recorded a few times. The rearrangement uses TRBV20-1 and TRBJ2-5, with 9 bases lining up with TRBD1. With 1 base clipped from V and 2 bases from J, the junction kept 2 bases outside the gene matches. The CDR3 consists of 14 residues. Germline loops: CDR1 DFQATT, CDR2 SNEGSKA (reference sequence). This CDR3 is CSARAGTGQETQYF. The CDR3 DNA reads TGCAGTGCTAGAGCTGGGACAGGGCAAGAGACCCAGTACTTC.

The V and J genes are TRBV11-2 and TRBJ2-5; 9 bases fit TRBD2. The CDR3 covers 15 residues. V was pared by 5 bases and J by 5 bases, with 9 bases of the junction left unmatched. CDR1 SGHAT and CDR2 FQNNGV come from the germline V gene. The CDR3 sequence: CASSIGTSRRETQYF. CDR3 nucleotide sequence: TGTGCCAGCAGCATCGGGACTAGCAGGAGGGAGACCCAGTACTTC. The complete variable domain, with remaining parts taken from reference TRBV11-2 and TRBJ2-5, reads EAGVAQSPRYKIIEKRQSVAFWCNPISGHATLYWYQQILGQGPKLLIQFQNNGVVDDSQLPKDRFSAERLKGVDSTLKIQPAKLEDSAVYLCASSIGTSRRETQYFGPGTRLLVL.